A single sample is the source of the 27 T cell receptor beta chains below, sequenced in a study of beta chain features in type 1 diabetes. The investigators reverse transcribed all of the isolated RNA, so they sequenced expressed TCRB transcripts. Clones were read by immunoSEQ multiplex PCR, and TCRdb kept only the in-frame ones, dropping some. The sample includes roughly 150,000 clones, approximately 12% of them seen just once. The sequenced sample consisted of central memory CD4+ T cells from blood. The receptors shown here come from a man aged 18 to 30 in good health.

This clone was seen a few times. This rearrangement joins TRBV9 to TRBJ1-2; 9 nucleotides align to TRBD1. The CDR3 is 13 residues long. Germline values: CDR1 SGDLS, CDR2 YYNGEE. Germline trimming cut 3 bases from V and 8 bases from J; bases unmatched to any gene: 5. The CDR3 nucleotides read TGTGCCAGCAGCGCACAGGGGGCCGAGGGCTACACCTTC. Translating gives CASSAQGAEGYTF.

This clone came up a few times. V is TRBV5-1 and J is TRBJ2-1; 11 bases align to TRBD1. Losses at the gene ends were 4 bases for V and 7 bases for J; bases not matched to a gene: 7. The germline V gene has CDR1 SGHRS and CDR2 YFSETQ. The CDR3 is 15 amino acids. The CDR3 loop is CASSQGQGAFNEQFF. CDR3 DNA sequence: TGCGCCAGCAGCCAAGGACAGGGGGCGTTTAATGAGCAGTTCTTC.

This clone was counted a few times. V usage is TRBV7-8 and J usage is TRBJ2-7; D ambiguous. The CDR3 extends over 13 amino acids. Germline assignment: CDR1 SGHVS and CDR2 FQNEAQ. V was pared by 5 bases and J by 6 bases, with 14 bases between. CDR3 in DNA: TGTGCCAGCAGCCCAACCCCCTTGGGCGAGCAGTACTTC. Amino acid sequence: CASSPTPLGEQYF.

The V call is TRBV11-2, the J call TRBJ1-2; D not resolved. V was trimmed by 3 bases and J by 1 base, leaving 15 bases between them. CDR3 length equals 16 residues. The germline V gene encodes CDR1 SGHAT and CDR2 FQNNGV. CDR3 nucleotides: TGTGCCAGCAGCTTTCGGACGAACCGCCTTAACTATGGCTACACCTTC. It encodes CASSFRTNRLNYGYTF.

The table lists this clone with a few counts. This rearrangement joins TRBV5-1 to TRBJ2-3; 14 bases match TRBD2. The CDR3 is 19 amino acids. The germline CDR1 and CDR2 sequences are SGHRS and YFSETQ. Trimming at V came to 3 bases and at J to 0 bases, leaving 9 bases not matched to a gene. CDR3 nucleotide sequence: TGCGCCAGCAGCTCCTCCGGGACTAGCGGGGGAGCTAGCACAGATACGCAGTATTTT. This encodes CASSSSGTSGGASTDTQYF.

The CDR3 spells CASSKGQDLQGRSSYEQYF. The DNA for the CDR3 is TGTGCCAGCAGCAAAGGACAAGACTTACAGGGAAGAAGCTCCTACGAGCAGTACTTC. The chain uses TRBV21-1 and TRBJ2-7; the table's D call, TRBD1, was not checked against the DNA. TRBV21-1 is a documented pseudogene. This CDR3 has 19 residues.

This clone occurred a few times. The junction shows a germline mismatch at one end, possibly a read error. The genes are TRBV7-9 and TRBJ2-7; D is unresolved. Germline lookup yields CDR1 SEHNR and CDR2 FQNEAQ (reference sequence). This CDR3 has 12 amino acids. CDR3 sequence reads: CASRLDRNEQYF. The DNA of the CDR3 is TGTGCCAGCAGGTTAGATAGGAACGAGCAGTACTTC.

The rearrangement links TRBV5-8 to TRBJ1-1; tentative D call: TRBD1 (5 bases). The CDR3 length is 12 residues. Germline values: CDR1 SGHTS, CDR2 YDEGEE. The V gene lost 0 bases and the J gene lost 7 bases, with 7 bases spanning the gap. CDR3 sequence reads: CASSLDGGEAFF. DNA of the CDR3: TGTGCCAGCAGCTTGGACGGGGGTGAAGCTTTCTTT. Full variable domain (rest looked up from reference TRBV5-8 and TRBJ1-1): EAGVTQSPTHLIKTRGQQATLRCSPISGHTSVYWYQQALGLGLQFLLWYDEGEERNRGNFPPRFSGRQFPNYSSELNVNALELEDSALYLCASSLDGGEAFFGQGTRLTVV.

There are a few counts of this clone. V gene TRBV7-2 combines with J gene TRBJ2-5, with TRBD1 identical over 8 bases. The CDR3 extends over 14 amino acids. CDR1 SGHTA and CDR2 FQGNSA come from the germline V gene. V lost 2 bases to trimming and J lost 10 bases; unmatched junction nucleotides: 9. In nucleotides, the CDR3 is TGTGCCAGCAGCTTAATGGTGACAGGGGTGGACCAGTACTTC. Residues: CASSLMVTGVDQYF. Drawing the rest from reference TRBV7-2 and TRBJ2-5, the complete variable domain is GAGVSQSPSNKVTEKGKDVELRCDPISGHTALYWYRQSLGQGLEFLIYFQGNSAPDKSGLPSDRFSAERTGGSVSTLTIQRTQQEDSAVYLCASSLMVTGVDQYFGPGTRLLVL.

V is TRBV5-1 and J is TRBJ2-1, with 10 nucleotides matching TRBD1. The CDR3 is 20 amino acids. With V trimmed by 5 bases and J by 0 bases, 17 bases remained unmatched. Per the germline V gene, CDR1 is SGHRS and CDR2 is YFSETQ. The DNA for the CDR3 is TGCGCCAGCAGGCCGGGACAGGGGAGCCTAGCGCCCAGCTCCTACAATGAGCAGTTCTTC. Translated, it gives CASRPGQGSLAPSSYNEQFF. The full variable domain, its missing parts supplied by reference TRBV5-1 and TRBJ2-1, is KAGVTQTPRYLIKTRGQQVTLSCSPISGHRSVSWYQQTPGQGLQFLFEYFSETQRNKGNFPGRFSGRQFSNSRSEMNVSTLELGDSALYLCASRPGQGSLAPSSYNEQFFGPGTRLTVL.

In this sample, this clone turned up a few times. V and J are TRBV2 and TRBJ2-3, with D hard to call. V gave up 4 bases and J gave up 0 bases, with 8 bases separating them. CDR3 length: 14 amino acids. CDR1 is SNHLY and CDR2 is FYNNEI in the germline V gene. CDR3: CASSVSWSTDTQYF. CDR3 nucleotide sequence: TGTGCCAGCAGTGTTAGCTGGAGCACAGATACGCAGTATTTT. Complete variable domain (other parts from reference TRBV2 and TRBJ2-3): EPEVTQTPSHQVTQMGQEVILRCVPISNHLYFYWYRQILGQKVEFLVSFYNNEISEKSEIFDDQFSVERPDGSNFTLKIRSTKLEDSAMYFCASSVSWSTDTQYFGPGTRLTVL.

The chain has TRBV4-3 and TRBJ2-3, with 10 bases identical to TRBD1. The trim removed 3 bases at V and 3 bases at J, leaving 6 bases unmatched. This CDR3 is built from 16 residues. Germline V lookup: CDR1 LGHNA, CDR2 YSLEER. CDR3 protein: CASSHLDRGRTDTQYF. The DNA of the CDR3 is TGCGCCAGCAGCCACCTAGACAGGGGGCGAACAGATACGCAGTATTTT.

V usage is TRBV10-3 and J usage is TRBJ2-4; D is possibly TRBD1 (5 bases). V was pared by 3 bases and J by 1 base, with 13 bases between. CDR1 and CDR2 (germline): ENHRY, SYGVKD. The CDR3 has 16 residues. The CDR3 region has the DNA TGTGCCATCAGTGATCACACAGGTTTTGCCAAAAACATTCAGTACTTC. Translated, it gives CAISDHTGFAKNIQYF.

The DNA for the CDR3 is TGTGCCAGCGGGCTAAGCGGACAGGGGGGGACCCAGTACTTC. It translates to CASGLSGQGGTQYF. The chain combines TRBV11-2 with TRBJ2-5; TRBD1 matches 10 bases. The ends lost 8 bases at V and 7 bases at J; junction bases unmatched: 10. The CDR3 runs to 14 residues. Germline CDR1 and CDR2: SGHAT and FQNNGV.

The rearrangement links TRBV28 to TRBJ1-4; tentatively, D is TRBD1 (5 bases). Trimming removed 2 bases from V and 6 bases from J, with 10 bases in between. Germline lookup yields CDR1 MDHEN and CDR2 SYDVKM. The CDR3 sequence is 14 residues long. Here the CDR3 reads CASSLRRGDEKLFF. The CDR3 nucleotides are TGTGCCAGCAGTTTAAGGAGGGGTGATGAAAAACTGTTTTTT.

The CDR3 loop reads CSVGTRMGTEAFF. The CDR3 coding sequence is TGCAGCGTGGGGACTCGGATGGGCACTGAAGCTTTCTTT. V and J are TRBV29-1 and TRBJ1-1; D possibly corresponds to TRBD1 (5 bases). The CDR3 has 13 residues. V lost 6 bases, J lost 4 bases, and 15 bases lay in between. Per the germline V gene, CDR1 is SQVTM and CDR2 is ANQGSEA. Drawing the rest from reference TRBV29-1 and TRBJ1-1, the complete variable domain is SAVISQKPSRDICQRGTSLTIQCQVDSQVTMMFWYRQQPGQSLTLIATANQGSEATYESGFVIDKFPISRPNLTFSTLTVSNMSPEDSSIYLCSVGTRMGTEAFFGQGTRLTVV.

This clone was seen more than once but under ten times. The sample carries other DNA sequences with the same CDR3. V and J are TRBV4-3 and TRBJ2-1; 7 nucleotides align to TRBD2. Trimming at V came to 0 bases and at J to 5 bases, leaving 1 base not matched to a gene. The CDR3 sequence is 14 residues long. CDR1 is LGHNA, CDR2 YSLEER, per germline. The CDR3 here is CASSQEGGNNEQFF. The CDR3 region has the DNA TGCGCCAGCAGCCAAGAGGGGGGGAACAATGAGCAGTTCTTC.

The chain carries TRBV9 and TRBJ1-2, with D tentatively TRBD1 (5 bases). Germline CDR1 reads SGDLS; CDR2 reads YYNGEE. This CDR3 comprises 14 residues. V shed 6 bases and J shed 4 bases, with 16 bases lying between them. In nucleotides, the CDR3 is TGTGCCAGCATTCCTCAGGGAGGTTCCTATGGCTACACCTTC. Its translation is CASIPQGGSYGYTF.

This clone was counted only a few times. The genes are TRBV29-1 and TRBJ1-2; 7 bases align to TRBD1. Germline CDR1 SQVTM, CDR2 ANQGSEA. The V segment lost 5 bases and the J segment 4 bases; nucleotides outside the gene matches: 7. There are 13 residues in the CDR3. CDR3 loop: CSVSVGQFYGYTF. CDR3 nucleotides: TGCAGCGTTAGCGTGGGACAGTTCTATGGCTACACCTTC.

The chain recombines TRBV14 with TRBJ2-1; 8 bases are shared with TRBD1. Germline assignment: CDR1 SGHDN and CDR2 FVKESK. The CDR3 has 14 amino acids. V was clipped by 5 bases and J by 7 bases; unmatched bases: 7. The CDR3 loop is CASSVQTGVNEQFF. As DNA, the CDR3 is TGTGCCAGCAGCGTTCAGACAGGGGTAAATGAGCAGTTCTTC.

This clone was recorded a few times. CDR3 sequence (DNA): TGTGCCAGCAGCTTAACCCAAGCCTACGAGCAGTACTTC. This gives the protein CASSLTQAYEQYF. The chain combines TRBV7-3 with TRBJ2-7; D unclear. Per the germline V gene, CDR1 is SGHTA and CDR2 is FQGTGA. This CDR3 is built from 13 residues. Trimming removed 0 bases at V and 2 bases at J, with 5 bases between.

The chain couples TRBV7-6 to TRBJ2-1; TRBD2 matches at 10 bases. V gave up 0 bases and J gave up 5 bases; unmatched junction bases: 13. The germline V gene has CDR1 SGHVS and CDR2 FNYEAQ. This CDR3 is built from 19 residues. The CDR3 DNA follows: TGTGCCAGCAGCTTAGCGATGCTAGCGGGGGCAACGAGGAACAATGAGCAGTTCTTC. Its protein product is CASSLAMLAGATRNNEQFF. Full variable domain (missing parts from reference TRBV7-6 and TRBJ2-1): GAGVSQSPRYKVTKRGQDVALRCDPISGHVSLYWYRQALGQGPEFLTYFNYEAQQDKSGLPNDRFSAERPEGSISTLTIQRTEQRDSAMYRCASSLAMLAGATRNNEQFFGPGTRLTVL.

The DNA of the CDR3 is TGTGCCAGCAGTGGACAGGGGATTCGTGGCTACACCTTC. Its translation: CASSGQGIRGYTF. The chain recombines TRBV2 with TRBJ1-2; 8 nucleotides line up with TRBD1. V gave up 4 bases and J gave up 7 bases; unmatched junction bases: 5. This CDR3 contains 13 residues. Germline V CDR1 and CDR2: SNHLY, FYNNEI.

J is TRBJ2-3 and V is TRBV7-6, with D unresolved. This CDR3 has 16 residues. Germline V gives CDR1 SGHVS, CDR2 FNYEAQ. Trimming took 3 bases from V and 0 from J, leaving 13 bases between them. This CDR3 reads CASSLAPRHSTDTQYF. The CDR3 bases are TGTGCCAGCAGCTTGGCCCCCAGACATAGCACAGATACGCAGTATTTT.

This clone was observed a handful of times. This chain uses TRBV2 with TRBJ2-5; 7 positions agree with TRBD2. From germline, CDR1 is SNHLY and CDR2 FYNNEI. The V and J ends lost 4 bases and 1 base, in that order; junction bases with no gene match: 3. The CDR3 is 14 amino acids. CDR3 amino acids: CASSGERGQETQYF. The DNA for the CDR3 is TGTGCCAGCAGTGGGGAGCGGGGCCAAGAGACCCAGTACTTC.

The chain joins TRBV7-2 to TRBJ2-5; D gene unclear. Trimming took 0 bases from V and 10 from J, leaving 9 bases between them. The CDR3 contains 12 residues. The V gene's germline CDR1 is SGHTA and CDR2 FQGNSA. The CDR3, as DNA: TGTGCCAGCAGCTTAGCAGGCTCGGTCCAGTACTTC. Protein: CASSLAGSVQYF.

In its sample, this clone was seen a few times. The genes are TRBV6-6 and TRBJ2-7; 7 bases are shared with TRBD1. The CDR3 extends over 14 amino acids. V lost 6 bases, J lost 1 base, and 6 bases stayed unmatched. CDR1 is MNHNY and CDR2 is SVGAGI in the germline V gene (reference sequence). CDR3 DNA: TGTGCCAGCAGGGATTGGGGACAGTCCTACGAGCAGTACTTC. This gives the protein CASRDWGQSYEQYF.